The rows below give T cell receptor beta chains drawn from one sample of a study of shared clonotypes between healthy human individuals. Profiled with immunoSEQ multiplex PCR; TCRdb holds only in-frame clones, not every one. The sample includes hundreds of thousands of clones, roughly 70% seen only once; the top ten take 1.7%. What was sequenced was memory CD4+ T cells sorted from blood. These receptor sequences come from a woman between 25 and 40 years old in good health. Each CDR3 is given with its conserved first and last residue. D genes are given only for firm matches. Rows may omit the clone size; those that give it use once, few, many or a size class.

DNA	CDR3	J	V	size	D
TGTGCCAGCTCACCATCGGAGGCAGGGGGTTCCTACGAGCAGTACTTC	CASSPSEAGGSYEQYF	TRBJ2-7	TRBV18	-	TRBD1
TGTGCCAGCAGCTCCTACAGGGGCTATGGCTACACCTTC	CASSSYRGYGYTF	TRBJ1-2	TRBV7-2	many	TRBD1
TGTGCCAGCAGCCTGCGGACAGGAATAGATACGCAGTATTTT	CASSLRTGIDTQYF	TRBJ2-3	TRBV5-6	-	TRBD1
TGTGCCATCAGAAGAGGAAGCGGGGGGAGCTCCTACGAGCAGTACTTC	CAIRRGSGGSSYEQYF	TRBJ2-7	TRBV10-3	-	TRBD2
TGTGCCAGCACTCGACTAGCGGGAGTAGAGACCCAGTACTTC	CASTRLAGVETQYF	TRBJ2-5	TRBV5-6	once	TRBD2
TGTGCCAGCAGTGAGGGGGGGCTCGGGCCCCAGCATTTT	CASSEGGLGPQHF	TRBJ1-5	TRBV2	-	-
TGTGCCAGCAGCCCGGGACTAGCGGGAGATACGCAGTATTTT	CASSPGLAGDTQYF	TRBJ2-3	TRBV7-9	-	TRBD2
TGTGCCAGCAGTGGAGCCGGGACAGGGGGCGGCGAGCAGTACTTC	CASSGAGTGGGEQYF	TRBJ2-7	TRBV6-1	once	TRBD1
TGCGCCAGCAGCCCCGAGAGGCCTAATGAAAAACTGTTTTTT	CASSPERPNEKLFF	TRBJ1-4	TRBV5-1	-	-
TGTGCCAGCATCCTTCACATGGGGACTGAAGCTTTCTTT	CASILHMGTEAFF	TRBJ1-1	TRBV6-5	-	-
TGTGCCAGCAGCCGCGGACTAGCGGGAGGGCGGACAGATACGCAGTATTTT	CASSRGLAGGRTDTQYF	TRBJ2-3	TRBV7-8	-	TRBD2
TGTGCCACAAACACAGGGACTCCTAACTATGGCTACACCTTC	CATNTGTPNYGYTF	TRBJ1-2	TRBV6-1	few	-
TGTGCCAGCAGCTTGGGGTCCGTGAACACTGAAGCTTTCTTT	CASSLGSVNTEAFF	TRBJ1-1	TRBV5-5	few	-
TGTGCCAGCAGCCAAGATCGAGTAGCGGAAGAGACCCAGTACTTC	CASSQDRVAEETQYF	TRBJ2-5	TRBV4-2	-	-
TGTGCCAGCAGGCTAGGAGCAAATCAGCCCCAGCATTTT	CASRLGANQPQHF	TRBJ1-5	TRBV6-6	-	-
TGTGCCAGCAGTGGGGACCCGAGAGATAATTCACCCCTCCACTTT	CASSGDPRDNSPLHF	TRBJ1-6	TRBV2	-	-
TGCGCCAGCAGCTTTAAATCTAGCACAGATACGCAGTATTTT	CASSFKSSTDTQYF	TRBJ2-3	TRBV5-1	-	-
TGCGCCAGCAGCCCCGACAGTCTTGTTGGCTACACCTTC	CASSPDSLVGYTF	TRBJ1-2	TRBV5-1	-	-
TGTGCCAGCCGATCGGGACAGGGTGACTATGGCTACACCTTC	CASRSGQGDYGYTF	TRBJ1-2	TRBV6-6	-	TRBD1
TGCGCCAGCAGCCCGTCAGGGAATGGAGAGACCCAGTACTTC	CASSPSGNGETQYF	TRBJ2-5	TRBV5-1	many	-